Given below is one T cell receptor (beta chain) in context. Its antigen is still unknown. No much larger clonotype is one base removed from it; base qualities were not supplied. These data belong to a study of radiation and T cells in renal cell carcinoma (dated by TCRdb to about 2020). Background on the whole study: In total, 50 to 55 samples, comprising some 25 tumors and around 27 peripheral blood samples, were subjected to TCR beta sequencing. The final blood draw was performed at 4 weeks after radiation, at the same time as nephrectomy. A total of about 4 million unique CDR3 nucleotide sequences, encoding around 2.7 million unique CDR3 amino acid sequences, were found across all 50 or so samples.

Overall results and qualifications from the work: Because the trial had a single-armed design, the trial could not examine how radiation dose or scheduling affected the TCR repertoire. No pretreatment tumor biopsies were available, so the baseline intratumoral presence of clonotypes could not be determined. Blood repertoire dynamics were not followed beyond 4 weeks after treatment. In blood, the top tumor clonotypes increased between baseline and 2 weeks post-radiation and then shrank by 4 weeks, which suggests that tumor-resident clones expanded only transiently.

The germline V gene gives CDR1 as KGHSH and CDR2 as LQKENI. There are 14 amino acids in the CDR3, from cysteine to phenylalanine inclusive. Only the CDR3 region is kept as DNA, spanning 42 bases read in frame from base 1. Ends trimmed: V by 6 bases, J by 4 bases; bases unmatched to a gene: 7. The sample's time point label, in plain terms: blood 4 weeks post-SBRT, at nephrectomy. Reading the label with the study, this specimen's treatment or condition is: 15 Gy SBRT to primary tumor, nephrectomy 4 weeks later. Samples came from a clinical trial, in which primary renal cell carcinomas received 15 Gy stereotactic body radiation therapy followed by nephrectomy 4 weeks later. Serial peripheral blood from radiation-treated patients was sampled at baseline, 2 weeks and 4 weeks after SBRT to track tumor-enriched clonotypes. Every patient had renal cell carcinoma of clear cell pathology. The QIAamp DNA Blood Mini Kit (Qiagen) was used to prepare genomic DNA for TCR sequencing. The analyses included just those samples that passed every quality control check.

TCR beta libraries were generated from genomic DNA with the immunoSEQ kit, following the manufacturer's recommendations. To prepare libraries, a first multiplex PCR with proprietary primers was run, followed by a second PCR that added unique barcodes, and a bead cleanup was done after each round. Each sample batch included a kit-provided positive control reaction and a negative control reaction. The final libraries were assessed on an Agilent 4200 TapeStation D1000 ScreenTape, pooled by volume, and quantified by qPCR. An Illumina NextSeq500 fitted with a MidOutput 150-cycle cartridge performed the sequencing, running 156 Read1 cycles and 15 Index1 cycles with the kit's custom primers. The pooled library was loaded at roughly 1 pM with an approximately 22% PhiX control spike-in. The authors' pipeline ran thus. Vendor-processed data were analyzed in R, with a clonotype defined as all T cells sharing the same CDR3 nucleotide sequence. For clone abundance analyses, frequencies were normalized to the 10,000 most abundant clones per sample. Before analysis, public T cell clones were removed, and these numbered fewer than six per sample on average. An abundance difference of at least 32-fold between compartments was the criterion for calling clonotypes tumor-enriched or baseline blood-enriched. A beta-binomial differential abundance model was used to identify clonotypes that expanded or contracted between blood time points. Tumor-blood repertoire similarity was measured with the Baroni-Urbani and Buser coefficient, and group comparisons used two-tailed Wilcoxon tests in R. TCRdb limited this immuneACCESS table to in-frame rearrangements with V and J called. A share of clones is missing; checked studies link under half to unresolved V genes, and the rest is unexplained. The D gene and trimming were derived from the DNA, and the V and J assignments and clone size from that table. This sample holds approximately 90,000 clones; just under 85% were observed only once. In total, the top ten clones hold 9.4% of the sample.

The receptor was isolated from a man between 50 and 59 years old with renal cell carcinoma. The chain employs TRBV18 and TRBJ2-7, and 9 junctional nucleotides match TRBD1. Here the sequenced sample was blood, taken from a patient whose treatment included radiotherapy and nephrectomy. The CDR3 corresponds to CASSDGTGSYEQYF. DNA sequence: TGTGCCAGCTCGGATGGGACAGGGAGTTACGAGCAGTACTTC.